Listed below are T cell receptor beta chains from one sample, sequenced in a study of blood T cell repertoires in COVID-19. Assay: immunoSEQ multiplex PCR; the TCRdb copy retains only in-frame clones and omits some. The sample includes 45,000 to 60,000 clones, around 93% of them seen just once. The specimen sequenced was peripheral blood. The receptors were gathered from a man aged 45-65 years with acute or convalescent COVID-19. Both conserved end residues are part of each CDR3. The order of the fields is clone size, J gene, D gene, V gene, CDR3 protein, CDR3 DNA. D genes are given only for firm matches. Only some rows state a clone size, as once, few, many or a class for expanded clones.

- TRBJ2-5 - TRBV28 CASSLQGIQETQYF TGTGCCAGCAGTCTACAGGGTATCCAAGAGACCCAGTACTTC
- TRBJ2-7 TRBD2 TRBV5-1 CASSGPRGGEQYF TGCGCCAGCAGCGGTCCTCGGGGGGGCGAGCAGTACTTC
- TRBJ1-5 - TRBV6-6 CASSYLAGQPQHF TGTGCCAGCAGTTACTTGGCGGGCCAGCCCCAGCATTTT
once TRBJ2-7 TRBD2 TRBV30 CAWSPTSGGHEQYF TGTGCCTGGAGCCCGACTAGCGGGGGCCACGAGCAGTACTTC
- TRBJ1-2 - TRBV7-9 CASSFLTGGGYTF TGTGCCAGCAGCTTTTTGACAGGCGGTGGCTACACCTTC
- TRBJ2-3 - TRBV12-5 CASGLEWGVRTDTQYF TGTGCTAGTGGTTTGGAATGGGGGGTCCGCACAGATACGCAGTATTTT
- TRBJ2-3 TRBD1 TRBV24-1 CATSDSPGTGTDTQYF TGTGCCACCAGTGATTCTCCCGGGACAGGCACAGATACGCAGTATTTT
- TRBJ1-6 TRBD1 TRBV19 CASSTSSTGPNSPLHF TGTGCCAGTAGTACATCTTCGACAGGGCCGAATTCACCCCTCCACTTT
- TRBJ1-1 - TRBV10-3 CAISDPGKGTEAFF TGTGCCATCAGTGATCCAGGGAAGGGCACTGAAGCTTTCTTT
- TRBJ1-3 - TRBV11-3 CASSPGIGGPSGNTIYF TGTGCCAGCAGCCCGGGGATCGGGGGGCCCTCTGGAAACACCATATATTTT
- TRBJ2-1 TRBD1 TRBV24-1 CATSDLRQGTSEQFF TGTGCCACCAGTGACCTACGACAGGGCACGAGTGAGCAGTTCTTC
- TRBJ1-6 - TRBV30 CAWSAIFESPLHF TGTGCCTGGAGTGCGATTTTCGAGTCACCCCTCCACTTT
- TRBJ1-2 - TRBV10-2 CASSERAPGKGYGYTF TGCGCCAGCAGTGAGAGGGCTCCGGGAAAGGGCTATGGCTACACCTTC
- TRBJ2-1 TRBD1 TRBV6-5 CASSFGTASYNEQFF TGTGCCAGCAGTTTCGGGACAGCGTCCTACAATGAGCAGTTCTTC
- TRBJ1-1 - TRBV29-1 CSVDTGTRDTEAFF TGCAGCGTTGATACAGGGACACGGGACACTGAAGCTTTCTTT
- TRBJ1-1 - TRBV12-3/TRBV12-4 CAGSYGQNTEAFF TGTGCCGGCAGCTACGGACAAAACACTGAAGCTTTCTTT
- TRBJ2-1 - TRBV30 CAWSVSRYEQFF TGTGCCTGGAGTGTTAGTCGATATGAGCAGTTCTTC
once TRBJ1-3 TRBD1 TRBV5-1 CASSLNLVEQGTGNTIYF TGCGCCAGCAGCTTGAATCTTGTAGAACAGGGGACTGGAAACACCATATATTTT
- TRBJ1-1 - TRBV3-1/TRBV3-2 CASRGGVEAFF TGTGCCAGCCGGGGGGGGGTCGAGGCTTTCTTT
once TRBJ1-3 TRBD1 TRBV5-1 CASSIDRGHSGNTIYF TGCGCCAGCAGCATTGACAGGGGGCACTCTGGAAACACCATATATTTT
- TRBJ2-3 TRBD2 TRBV11-2 CASSLGGFSGGVNTQYF TGTGCCAGCAGCTTAGGGGGTTTTAGCGGGGGAGTAAATACGCAGTATTTT
- TRBJ1-1 TRBD1 TRBV5-5 CASSYRQGRSTEAFF TGTGCCAGCAGTTATAGACAGGGAAGGAGCACTGAAGCTTTCTTT